What follows are 27 T cell receptor beta chains derived from one specimen sequenced in a study of cytomegalovirus exposure and HLA in healthy donors. Use of 60 Vbeta and 13 Jbeta primers characterized the PCR. The data were produced by immunoSEQ multiplex PCR, yet TCRdb's version contains in-frame clones alone and is incomplete. The repertoire holds over 100,000 clones, with roughly 69% as singletons. Sequenced input: PBMCs. These TCRs come from a woman in her seventies in good health and CMV-seropositive.

V usage is TRBV29-1 and J usage is TRBJ2-7; D is ambiguous. CDR1 is SQVTM, CDR2 ANQGSEA, per germline. The CDR3 consists of 11 residues. Trimming removed 4 bases from V and 3 bases from J, with 7 bases in between. This CDR3 reads CSVVVDYEQYF. Here the CDR3 DNA reads TGCAGCGTTGTTGTAGACTACGAGCAGTACTTC.

This rearrangement joins TRBV19 to TRBJ1-5; weak D call: TRBD1 (6 bases). Between the trimmed V and J ends, which lost 7 bases and 4 bases, there was a span of 17 bases. The CDR3 runs to 15 residues. Germline loops: CDR1 LNHDA, CDR2 SQIVND (reference sequence). CDR3 protein: CASTQDSSLNQPQHF. CDR3 bases: TGTGCCAGTACTCAGGACAGCTCTTTAAATCAGCCCCAGCATTTT.

Only a few counts were recorded for this clone. V and J are TRBV6-1 and TRBJ1-4, with a weak D call TRBD1 (5 bases). The CDR3 consists of 14 residues. V was pared by 1 base and J by 8 bases, with 11 bases between. Germline V gene sequence: CDR1 MNHNS, CDR2 SASEGT. CDR3 in amino acids: CASSEVTGREKLFF. The CDR3 DNA follows: TGTGCCAGCAGTGAAGTAACAGGACGCGAAAAACTGTTTTTT.

This clone was counted only a few times. In DNA, the CDR3 is TGCAGCGTTGACGAGATAGCCACCCGTTTTAGCTCCTACAATGAGCAGTTCTTC. Amino acids: CSVDEIATRFSSYNEQFF. The V and J genes are TRBV29-1 and TRBJ2-1; no definite D call. Germline loops: CDR1 SQVTM, CDR2 ANQGSEA. V lost 3 bases and J 0 bases, leaving 21 bases between the germline ends. The CDR3 is made up of 18 amino acids.

The J gene is TRBJ2-3, the V gene TRBV4-2; 7 nucleotides match TRBD2. The V and J ends lost 0 bases and 6 bases, in that order; junction bases with no gene match: 3. The germline V gene has CDR1 LGHNA and CDR2 YNFKEQ. The CDR3 sequence is 14 residues long. The CDR3 DNA is TGTGCCAGCAGCCAAGACAGCGGGGCCGATACGCAGTATTTT. Protein product: CASSQDSGADTQYF.

The chain is built from TRBV10-3 and TRBJ1-1; 8 bases match TRBD1. This CDR3 is built from 14 residues. V trimming: 3 bases; J trimming: 7 bases; junction bases outside the gene matches: 7. Germline V lookup: CDR1 ENHRY, CDR2 SYGVKD. The CDR3, as DNA: TGTGCCATCAGTGACCCCGGACAGGGCGTTGAAGCTTTCTTT. Translating it yields CAISDPGQGVEAFF.

In this sample, this clone turned up a few times. The chain has TRBV6-6 and TRBJ1-1; D might be TRBD1 (5 bases). Germline V gene lookup returns CDR1 MNHNY and CDR2 SVGAGI (reference sequence). CDR3 size: 13 residues. V was shortened by 7 bases and J by 0 bases, with 9 bases between the two germline ends. In DNA form, the CDR3 reads TGTGCCAGCACCGGGGGGGTGAACACTGAAGCTTTCTTT. Protein: CASTGGVNTEAFF.

The chain has TRBV6-1 and TRBJ1-5; 8 bases fit TRBD1. Germline V gene data show CDR1 as MNHNS and CDR2 as SASEGT. J lost 0 bases, V lost 5 bases, and 6 bases had no gene match. The CDR3 extends over 16 amino acids. The CDR3, as DNA: TGTGCCAGCAGTAAAGGACAGGGAAGTAGCAATCAGCCCCAGCATTTT. This sequence encodes CASSKGQGSSNQPQHF.

In DNA, the CDR3 is TGTGCCTGGAGTCCTAGGCCGAAAGTCTACGAGCAGTACTTC. It encodes CAWSPRPKVYEQYF. The rearrangement links TRBV30 to TRBJ2-7; unclear D gene. The germline V gene encodes CDR1 GTSNPN and CDR2 SVGIG (reference sequence). The CDR3 is 14 amino acids. V shed 2 bases and J shed 3 bases, with 14 bases lying between them. Variable domain in full (rest from reference TRBV30 and TRBJ2-7): SQTIHQWPATLVQPVGSPLSLECTVEGTSNPNLYWYRQAAGRGLQLLFYSVGIGQISSEVPQNLSASRPQDRQFILSSKKLLLSDSGFYLCAWSPRPKVYEQYFGPGTRLTVT.

The table lists this clone with a few counts. The chain is built from TRBV6-5 and TRBJ2-7; D is perhaps TRBD2 (6 bases). The CDR3 loop spans 15 amino acids. CDR1 and CDR2 from the germline V gene are MNHEY and SVGAGI. V lost 2 bases and J lost 4, with 15 bases in between. As DNA, the CDR3 is TGTGCCAGCAGTTACGTAGCGGACGGAGTATACGAGCAGTACTTC. Protein: CASSYVADGVYEQYF.

The J gene is TRBJ2-3, the V gene TRBV5-1, with D perhaps matching TRBD2 (5 bases). The CDR3 extends over 15 amino acids. Germline lookup yields CDR1 SGHRS and CDR2 YFSETQ. V was cut by 0 bases and J by 1 base, with 9 bases left in between. Written as DNA, the CDR3 is TGCGCCAGCAGCTTGGGACGGGGTCGCACAGATACGCAGTATTTT. Translating it yields CASSLGRGRTDTQYF.

This clone was found once. The rearrangement links TRBV19 to TRBJ1-3; TRBD1 agrees at 7 bases. The length of the CDR3 is 16 residues. With V trimmed by 1 base and J by 0 bases, 3 bases remained unmatched. The germline V gene has CDR1 LNHDA and CDR2 SQIVND (reference sequence). CDR3 amino acids: CASSIGGGFSGNTIYF. The CDR3 DNA reads TGTGCCAGTAGTATAGGAGGGGGCTTCTCTGGAAACACCATATATTTT.

V and J are TRBV6-1 and TRBJ1-5; D gene ambiguous. The CDR3 is 16 residues long. The germline V gene encodes CDR1 MNHNS and CDR2 SASEGT. V lost 4 bases to trimming and J lost 9 bases, with 22 bases between them. CDR3 sequence: CASSAQTTTYPGPQHF. CDR3 in DNA: TGTGCCAGCAGTGCCCAAACTACGACCTATCCTGGGCCCCAGCATTTT.

The chain carries TRBV7-2 and TRBJ2-1; possible D gene TRBD1, 7 bases. Germline V lookup: CDR1 SGHTA, CDR2 FQGNSA. Trimming took 1 base from V and 7 from J, leaving 14 bases between them. The CDR3 totals 15 residues. CDR3 residues: CASSLGLGGRNEQFF. The CDR3 nucleotides are TGTGCCAGCAGCTTAGGACTAGGGGGCCGGAATGAGCAGTTCTTC.

This CDR3 is CASLRKGQVGLAEAFF. Written as DNA, the CDR3 is TGTGCCAGCCTCCGGAAGGGGCAGGTCGGATTGGCTGAAGCTTTCTTT. The chain uses TRBV21-1 and TRBJ1-1; TRBD1 is the table's D call and was not checked against the DNA. TRBV21-1 is tagged as a pseudogene. The CDR3 runs 16 residues.

In its sample, this clone was seen a few times. This chain joins TRBV30 and TRBJ1-6; 7 bases line up with TRBD1. J was trimmed by 5 bases and V by 1 base; bases with no gene match: 2. Germline V gene sequence: CDR1 GTSNPN, CDR2 SVGIG (reference sequence). The length of the CDR3 is 14 residues. The CDR3 loop reads CAWSGQGDNSPLHF. DNA of the CDR3: TGTGCCTGGAGTGGGCAGGGGGATAATTCACCCCTCCACTTT. The variable domain in full, with the rest retrieved from reference TRBV30 and TRBJ1-6, is SQTIHQWPATLVQPVGSPLSLECTVEGTSNPNLYWYRQAAGRGLQLLFYSVGIGQISSEVPQNLSASRPQDRQFILSSKKLLLSDSGFYLCAWSGQGDNSPLHFGNGTRLTVT.

J is TRBJ2-3 and V is TRBV4-2; 11 bases align to TRBD2. V gave up 4 bases and J gave up 2 bases; unmatched junction bases: 11. Looked up from germline, CDR1 is LGHNA and CDR2 is YNFKEQ. The CDR3 has 18 amino acids. The CDR3 sequence is CASSLSPPSGGYTDTQYF. CDR3 DNA: TGTGCCAGCAGCCTCTCACCCCCTAGCGGGGGGTACACAGATACGCAGTATTTT.

The chain has TRBV6-6 and TRBJ1-3; D gene unclear. The CDR3 sequence is 14 residues long. Trimming removed 2 bases from V and 0 bases from J, with 5 bases in between. Germline V CDR1 and CDR2: MNHNY, SVGAGI (reference sequence). The CDR3 spells CASSYGSSGNTIYF. CDR3 DNA: TGTGCCAGCAGTTACGGTAGCTCTGGAAACACCATATATTTT.

This chain uses TRBV5-1 with TRBJ2-1; weak D call: TRBD2 (6 bases). Trimming left V 2 bases short and J 8 bases short, with 14 bases between. There are 14 residues in the CDR3. Per the germline V gene, CDR1 is SGHRS and CDR2 is YFSETQ. The CDR3 DNA follows: TGCGCCAGCAGCTTCTCTGGGACTGTCTATGAGCAGTTCTTC. Amino acid sequence: CASSFSGTVYEQFF.

This clone was seen a few times. This rearrangement joins TRBV30 to TRBJ1-2; TRBD1 matches at 9 bases. The V gene's germline CDR1 is GTSNPN and CDR2 SVGIG (reference sequence). The V and J ends lost 2 bases and 8 bases, in that order; junction bases with no gene match: 6. CDR3 length: 13 residues. The CDR3: CAWSSGTGRGYTF. The CDR3 DNA follows: TGTGCCTGGAGTTCCGGGACAGGGCGCGGCTACACCTTC.

The chain recombines TRBV7-2 with TRBJ1-3; D perhaps matches TRBD1 (5 bases). The CDR3 is 16 residues long. The V gene lost 3 bases and the J gene lost 0 bases, with 12 bases spanning the gap. Germline loops: CDR1 SGHTA, CDR2 FQGNSA. The CDR3 loop is CASSFQTGRSGNTIYF. CDR3 nucleotides: TGTGCCAGCAGCTTCCAAACAGGTCGCTCTGGAAACACCATATATTTT.

This clone turned up a few times. The V and J genes are TRBV11-2 and TRBJ2-4, with 9 bases matching TRBD1. Germline values: CDR1 SGHAT, CDR2 FQNNGV. CDR3 length: 15 amino acids. After removal of 7 bases from V and 4 bases from J, the junction contained 8 bases not matched to a gene. The CDR3 loop reads CASTQPGTGKNIQYF. CDR3 coding DNA: TGTGCCAGCACTCAGCCCGGGACAGGGAAAAACATTCAGTACTTC.

This sequence joins TRBV7-8 and TRBJ2-7; D not certain. The CDR3 length is 13 residues. Germline V lookup: CDR1 SGHVS, CDR2 FQNEAQ. V was pared by 5 bases and J by 7 bases, with 15 bases between. The CDR3 spells CASSQSNVGEQYF. The CDR3 DNA is TGTGCCAGCAGCCAGTCTAACGTCGGGGAGCAGTACTTC.

The chain recombines TRBV7-2 with TRBJ1-1, with 11 nucleotides matching TRBD1. This CDR3 is 16 amino acids long. CDR1 and CDR2 (germline): SGHTA, FQGNSA. After removal of 5 bases from V and 3 bases from J, the junction contained 8 bases not matched to a gene. The CDR3 protein is CASSPGTGGKDTEAFF. The CDR3 coding sequence is TGTGCCAGCAGCCCCGGGACAGGGGGAAAGGACACTGAAGCTTTCTTT.

The DNA for the CDR3 is TGTGCCATCAGCTTGGACATTTCTGGAAACACCATATATTTT. As protein: CAISLDISGNTIYF. V is TRBV10-3 and J is TRBJ1-3, with D perhaps TRBD1 (5 bases). Germline V CDR1 and CDR2: ENHRY, SYGVKD. Trimming left V 6 bases short and J 1 base short, with 10 bases between. The CDR3 consists of 14 residues.

The V call is TRBV7-2, the J call TRBJ2-7; D possibly corresponds to TRBD1 (5 bases). V lost 5 bases, J lost 6 bases, and 14 bases lay in between. The CDR3 loop spans 13 amino acids. The germline CDR1 and CDR2 sequences are SGHTA and FQGNSA. The CDR3 sequence is CASSPQGYGEQYF. The CDR3 nucleotides read TGTGCCAGCAGCCCCCAGGGATATGGCGAGCAGTACTTC. Combining the CDR3 with reference TRBV7-2 and TRBJ2-7 gives the whole variable domain GAGVSQSPSNKVTEKGKDVELRCDPISGHTALYWYRQSLGQGLEFLIYFQGNSAPDKSGLPSDRFSAERTGGSVSTLTIQRTQQEDSAVYLCASSPQGYGEQYFGPGTRLTVT.

For this clone: The germline gene is not matched at one end of the junction; a read error may be the cause. The chain employs TRBV6-1 and TRBJ1-2, with a possible D match to TRBD1 (5 bases). From germline, CDR1 is MNHNS and CDR2 SASEGT. This CDR3 is built from 12 residues. In DNA, the CDR3 is TGTGCCAGCAGTGAATGGGGGGAATCACCAAACTTC. Protein product: CASSEWGESPNF.